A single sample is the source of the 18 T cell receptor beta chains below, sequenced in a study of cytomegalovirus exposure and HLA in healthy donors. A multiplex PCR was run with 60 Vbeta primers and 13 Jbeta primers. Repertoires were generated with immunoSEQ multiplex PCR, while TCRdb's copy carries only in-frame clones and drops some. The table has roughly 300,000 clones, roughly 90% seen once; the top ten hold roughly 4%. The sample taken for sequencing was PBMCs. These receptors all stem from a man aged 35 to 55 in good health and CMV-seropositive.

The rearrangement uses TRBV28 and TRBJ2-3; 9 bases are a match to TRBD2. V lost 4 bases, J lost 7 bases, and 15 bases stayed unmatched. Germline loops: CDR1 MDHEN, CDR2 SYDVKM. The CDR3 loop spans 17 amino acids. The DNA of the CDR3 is TGTGCCAGCAGTTCTTGGGTCTTGGGACTAGCAATCAATACGCAGTATTTT. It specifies CASSSWVLGLAINTQYF.

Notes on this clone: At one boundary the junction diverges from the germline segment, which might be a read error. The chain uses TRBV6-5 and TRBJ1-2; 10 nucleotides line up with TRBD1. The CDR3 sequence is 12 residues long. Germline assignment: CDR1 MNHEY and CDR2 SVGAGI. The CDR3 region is CAISGTGDGYTF. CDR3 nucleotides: TGTGCCATCAGTGGGACAGGGGATGGCTACACCTTC.

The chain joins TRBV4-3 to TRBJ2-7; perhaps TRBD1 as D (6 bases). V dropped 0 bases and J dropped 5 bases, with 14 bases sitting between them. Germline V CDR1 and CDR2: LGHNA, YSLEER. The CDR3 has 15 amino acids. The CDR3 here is CASSQDTVRGHEQYF. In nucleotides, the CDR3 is TGCGCCAGCAGCCAAGACACGGTCAGGGGTCACGAGCAGTACTTC.

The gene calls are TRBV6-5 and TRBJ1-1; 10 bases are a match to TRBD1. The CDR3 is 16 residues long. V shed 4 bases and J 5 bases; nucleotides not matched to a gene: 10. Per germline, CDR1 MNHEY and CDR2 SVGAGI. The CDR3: CASSFPGTGDGTEAFF. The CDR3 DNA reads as TGTGCCAGCAGTTTTCCCGGGACAGGGGATGGAACTGAAGCTTTCTTT.

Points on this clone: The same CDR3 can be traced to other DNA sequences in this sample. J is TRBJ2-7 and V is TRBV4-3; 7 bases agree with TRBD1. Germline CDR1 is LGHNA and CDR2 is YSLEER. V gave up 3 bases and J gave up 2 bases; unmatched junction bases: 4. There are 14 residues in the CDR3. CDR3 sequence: CASSQGQGAYEQYF. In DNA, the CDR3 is TGCGCCAGCAGCCAGGGTCAGGGGGCCTACGAGCAGTACTTC.

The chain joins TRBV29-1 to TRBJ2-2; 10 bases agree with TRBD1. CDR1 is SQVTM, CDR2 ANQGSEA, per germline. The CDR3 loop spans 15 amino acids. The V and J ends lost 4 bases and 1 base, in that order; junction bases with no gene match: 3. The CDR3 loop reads CSVGTGGRNTGELFF. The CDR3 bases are TGCAGCGTTGGGACAGGGGGGCGGAACACCGGGGAGCTGTTTTTT.

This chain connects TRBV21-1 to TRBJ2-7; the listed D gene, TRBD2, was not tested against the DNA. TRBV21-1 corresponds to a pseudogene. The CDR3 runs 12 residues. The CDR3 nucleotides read TGTGCCAGTACTCATAGCTCCTACGAGCAGTACTTC. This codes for CASTHSSYEQYF.

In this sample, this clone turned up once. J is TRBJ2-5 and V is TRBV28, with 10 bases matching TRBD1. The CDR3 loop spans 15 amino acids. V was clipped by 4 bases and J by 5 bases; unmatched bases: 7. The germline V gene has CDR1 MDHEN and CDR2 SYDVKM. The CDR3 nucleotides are TGTGCCAGCAGTTGGGGGACAGGGGTCGGTGAGACCCAGTACTTC. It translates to CASSWGTGVGETQYF. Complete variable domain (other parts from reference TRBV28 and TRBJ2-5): DVKVTQSSRYLVKRTGEKVFLECVQDMDHENMFWYRQDPGLGLRLIYFSYDVKMKEKGDIPEGYSVSREKKERFSLILESASTNQTSMYLCASSWGTGVGETQYFGPGTRLLVL.

Here the CDR3 reads CASSSTGAYNEQFF. The CDR3 nucleotides read TGTGCCAGCAGCTCGACAGGGGCCTACAATGAGCAGTTCTTC. The V gene is TRBV5-6, the J gene TRBJ2-1, with 8 positions matching TRBD1. V was pared by 3 bases and J by 2 bases, with 1 base of the junction left unmatched. The CDR3 contains 14 residues. Germline V lookup: CDR1 SGHDT, CDR2 YYEEEE.

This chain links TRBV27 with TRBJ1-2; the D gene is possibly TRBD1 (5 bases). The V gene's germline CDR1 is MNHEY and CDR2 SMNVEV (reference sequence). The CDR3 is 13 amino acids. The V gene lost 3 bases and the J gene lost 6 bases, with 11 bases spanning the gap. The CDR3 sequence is CASSLGGSDGYTF. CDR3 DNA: TGTGCCAGCAGTTTGGGGGGTTCCGATGGCTACACCTTC.

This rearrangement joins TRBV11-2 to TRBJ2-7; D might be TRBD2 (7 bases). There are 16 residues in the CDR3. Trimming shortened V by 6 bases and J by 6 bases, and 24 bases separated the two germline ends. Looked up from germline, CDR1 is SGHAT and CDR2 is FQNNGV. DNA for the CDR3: TGTGCCAGCAGGGTGGGGCGGTACGAGGGGGAGGGCGAGCAGTACTTC. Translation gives CASRVGRYEGEGEQYF.

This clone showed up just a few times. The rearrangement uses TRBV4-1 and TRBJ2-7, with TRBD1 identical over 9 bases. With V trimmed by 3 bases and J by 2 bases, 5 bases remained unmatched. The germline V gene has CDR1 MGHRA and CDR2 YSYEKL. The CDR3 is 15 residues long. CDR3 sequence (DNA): TGCGCCAGCAGCCAGTGGACAGGGGTCACCTACGAGCAGTACTTC. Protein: CASSQWTGVTYEQYF.

Written as DNA, the CDR3 is TGTGCCAGCAGCCCCTTTGGAAGGGGGCTCTACAATGAGCAGTTCTTC. Encoded protein: CASSPFGRGLYNEQFF. This chain links TRBV28 with TRBJ2-1; 7 nucleotides line up with TRBD1. CDR1 MDHEN and CDR2 SYDVKM come from the germline V gene. Losses at the gene ends were 6 bases for V and 3 bases for J; bases not matched to a gene: 11. This CDR3 region has 16 residues.

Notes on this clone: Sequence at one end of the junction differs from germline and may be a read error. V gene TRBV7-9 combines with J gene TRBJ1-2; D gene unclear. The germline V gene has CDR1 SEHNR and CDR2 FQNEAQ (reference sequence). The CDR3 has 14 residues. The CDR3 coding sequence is TGTTCCAGCAGCTTAGTAGCGGGCAACTATGGCTACACCTTC. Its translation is CSSSLVAGNYGYTF.

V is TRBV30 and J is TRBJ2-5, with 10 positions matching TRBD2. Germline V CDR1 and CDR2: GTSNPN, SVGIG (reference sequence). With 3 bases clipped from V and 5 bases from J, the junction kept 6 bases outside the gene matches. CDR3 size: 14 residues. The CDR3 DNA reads TGTGCCTGGAGATATAGCGGGGGGAGGGAGACCCAGTACTTC. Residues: CAWRYSGGRETQYF.

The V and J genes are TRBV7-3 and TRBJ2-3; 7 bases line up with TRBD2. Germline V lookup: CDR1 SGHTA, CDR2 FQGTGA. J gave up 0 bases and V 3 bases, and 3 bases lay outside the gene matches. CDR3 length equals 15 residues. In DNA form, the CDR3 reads TGTGCCAGCAGCTTTCTGGGGGGGAGCACAGATACGCAGTATTTT. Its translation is CASSFLGGSTDTQYF. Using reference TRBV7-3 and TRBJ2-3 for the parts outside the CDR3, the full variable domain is GAGVSQTPSNKVTEKGKYVELRCDPISGHTALYWYRQSLGQGPEFLIYFQGTGAADDSGLPNDRFFAVRPEGSVSTLKIQRTERGDSAVYLCASSFLGGSTDTQYFGPGTRLTVL.

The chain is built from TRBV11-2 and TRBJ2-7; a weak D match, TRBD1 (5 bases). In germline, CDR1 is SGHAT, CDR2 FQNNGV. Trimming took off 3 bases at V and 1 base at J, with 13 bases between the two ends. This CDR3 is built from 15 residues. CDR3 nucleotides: TGTGCCAGCAGCTTCGCCCTGGGGCAGTCCTACGAGCAGTACTTC. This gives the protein CASSFALGQSYEQYF.

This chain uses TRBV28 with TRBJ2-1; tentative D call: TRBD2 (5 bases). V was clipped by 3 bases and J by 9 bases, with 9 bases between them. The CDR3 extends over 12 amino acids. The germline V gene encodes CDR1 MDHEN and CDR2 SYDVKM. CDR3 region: CASSFMSGEQFF. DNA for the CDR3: TGTGCCAGCAGTTTTATGAGCGGTGAGCAGTTCTTC.